Presented here are 8 T cell receptor beta chains from one specimen sequenced in a study of blood T cell repertoires in COVID-19. TCRdb keeps only in-frame clones here, not all; method: immunoSEQ multiplex PCR. Among over 20,000 clones listed, under 90% were seen once. Sequenced sample: peripheral blood. These receptors originate from a man aged 50-59 years with active COVID-19.

This chain joins TRBV7-9 and TRBJ2-1; no clear D. From germline, CDR1 is SEHNR and CDR2 FQNEAQ (reference sequence). There are 12 residues in the CDR3. V shed 5 bases and J shed 8 bases, with 10 bases lying between them. The DNA for the CDR3 is TGTGCCAGCAGCGAAAGAGTTGATGAGCAGTTCTTC. Its translation: CASSERVDEQFF.

In DNA form, the CDR3 reads TGTGCCAGCAGGGGGAGGCTTAACTATGGCTACACCTTC. The encoded protein is CASRGRLNYGYTF. J is TRBJ1-2 and V is TRBV3-1 (or the pseudogene TRBV3-2); D gene unclear. This CDR3 has 13 residues. CDR1 is LGHDT and CDR2 is YNNKEL in the germline V gene (reference sequence). V lost 6 bases and J lost 1, with 9 bases in between.

Written as DNA, the CDR3 is TGTGCCAGCAGCTTAGATTCAACAGGGGTGGCTTTCTTT. It specifies CASSLDSTGVAFF. The chain carries TRBV7-9 and TRBJ1-1; 7 bases align to TRBD1. Germline V gives CDR1 SEHNR, CDR2 FQNEAQ (reference sequence). The CDR3 length is 13 residues. V lost 1 base, J lost 11 bases, and 7 bases stayed unmatched.

V is TRBV4-1 and J is TRBJ1-2; D is perhaps TRBD1 (5 bases). With 0 bases removed from V and 3 bases from J, the gap between germline ends came to 11 bases. CDR3 length equals 15 residues. Germline values: CDR1 MGHRA, CDR2 YSYEKL. CDR3 sequence reads: CASSQDVGGYYGYTF. CDR3 coding DNA: TGCGCCAGCAGCCAAGATGTGGGGGGGTACTATGGCTACACCTTC.

Points on this clone: The junction departs from germline at one end; a sequencing error may be responsible. The rearrangement joins TRBV30 to TRBJ2-2; a possible D gene is TRBD2 (6 bases). The CDR3 loop spans 12 amino acids. Germline V gene lookup returns CDR1 GTSNPN and CDR2 SVGIG (reference sequence). CDR3 coding DNA: TGCGGGGGTCCAGACTACACCGGGGAGCTGTTTTTT. Translated, it gives CGGPDYTGELFF.

V gene TRBV7-3 combines with J gene TRBJ2-5; 7 bases agree with TRBD2. Trimming took 1 base from V and 4 from J; bases not matched to a gene: 6. The length of the CDR3 is 15 residues. Germline V gene lookup returns CDR1 SGHTA and CDR2 FQGTGA. The CDR3 sequence is CASSLNPGGGETQYF. The CDR3 bases are TGTGCCAGCAGCTTAAACCCGGGGGGTGGAGAGACCCAGTACTTC.

In this sample, this clone turned up a few times. The gene calls are TRBV4-1 and TRBJ1-2; 9 bases align to TRBD1. The CDR3 runs 17 residues. J was trimmed by 6 bases and V by 3 bases; bases with no gene match: 14. CDR1 MGHRA and CDR2 YSYEKL come from the germline V gene. CDR3 coding DNA: TGCGCCAGCAGCCAGGCCCCGTACAGGGGGCGCACGCATGGCTACACCTTC. Its protein product is CASSQAPYRGRTHGYTF.

CDR3 nucleotides: TGCAGCGTGAGGACGGAGGGGGATACGCAGTATTTT. Residues: CSVRTEGDTQYF. The rearrangement uses TRBV29-1 and TRBJ2-3, with D possibly TRBD2 on 6 matching bases. This CDR3 is 12 amino acids long. V lost 6 bases to trimming and J lost 6 bases, with 13 bases between them. CDR1 is SQVTM, CDR2 ANQGSEA, per germline.